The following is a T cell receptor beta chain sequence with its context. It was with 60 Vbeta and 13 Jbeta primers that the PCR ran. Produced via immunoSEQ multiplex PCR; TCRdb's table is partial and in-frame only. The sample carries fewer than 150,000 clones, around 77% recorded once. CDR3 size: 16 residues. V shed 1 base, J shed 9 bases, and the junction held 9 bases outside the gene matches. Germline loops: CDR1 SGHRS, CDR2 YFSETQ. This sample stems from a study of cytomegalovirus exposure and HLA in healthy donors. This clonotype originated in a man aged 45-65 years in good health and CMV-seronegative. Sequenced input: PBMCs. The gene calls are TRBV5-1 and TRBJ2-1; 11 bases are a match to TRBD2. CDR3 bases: TGCGCCAGCAGCTTGACTAGCGGGAGTTTGGCAGGTGAGCAGTTCTTC. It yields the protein CASSLTSGSLAGEQFF.